A selection of T cell receptor beta chains follows, all from one sample in a study of vaccination and CD4 T cells after COVID-19. TCRdb used MiXCR to reprocess the PCR reads, holding one entry per CDR3 protein. The top ten clones hold approximately 8% of a sample with under 20,000 distinct CDR3 sequences, roughly three fifths of them seen once. Their antigens remain unidentified. The specimen sequenced was CD4+ T cells from blood, cultured in vitro. These receptors were obtained from a human donor who had recovered from COVID-19. Both conserved end residues are part of each CDR3. The listing skips clone size in some rows; elsewhere it reads once, few, many or a size class.

j_call: TRBJ1-3; v_call: TRBV19; clone_size: .; cdr3_aa: CASIASGNTIYF
j_call: TRBJ1-3; v_call: TRBV10-3; clone_size: .; cdr3_aa: CAISPFDREDTIYF
j_call: TRBJ1-6; v_call: TRBV20-1; clone_size: .; cdr3_aa: CSASKRGYIHF
j_call: TRBJ1-5; v_call: TRBV19; clone_size: .; cdr3_aa: CASSIGFRGNQPQHF
j_call: TRBJ1-1; v_call: TRBV27; clone_size: few; cdr3_aa: CASSSSTLNTEAFF
j_call: TRBJ1-5; v_call: TRBV12-3/TRBV12-4; clone_size: .; cdr3_aa: CASSSGGGQPQHF
j_call: TRBJ2-2; v_call: TRBV19; clone_size: .; cdr3_aa: CASSFSGTNTGELFF
j_call: TRBJ1-2; v_call: TRBV2; clone_size: few; cdr3_aa: CASSPGQYYGYTF
j_call: TRBJ2-3; v_call: TRBV20-1; clone_size: few; cdr3_aa: CSARLSSGRTDTQYF
j_call: TRBJ2-5; v_call: TRBV20-1; clone_size: few; cdr3_aa: CSASLGTAKETQYF
j_call: TRBJ1-5; v_call: TRBV5-4; clone_size: .; cdr3_aa: CASSRDSNQPQHF
j_call: TRBJ2-2; v_call: TRBV19; clone_size: .; cdr3_aa: CASRDRPNTGELFF
j_call: TRBJ2-3; v_call: TRBV4-2; clone_size: .; cdr3_aa: CASSRTFAGAGLTDTQYF
j_call: TRBJ2-7; v_call: TRBV6-1; clone_size: .; cdr3_aa: CASSENSLEQYF
j_call: TRBJ2-1; v_call: TRBV20-1; clone_size: .; cdr3_aa: CSAPGLAGVGYNEQFF
j_call: TRBJ2-2; v_call: TRBV6-1; clone_size: .; cdr3_aa: CASPRWATGELFF
j_call: TRBJ2-7; v_call: TRBV20-1; clone_size: few; cdr3_aa: CSAPNTGAGQQYF
j_call: TRBJ1-5; v_call: TRBV28; clone_size: few; cdr3_aa: CASTGHVSYSNQPQHF
j_call: TRBJ1-3; v_call: TRBV6-5; clone_size: .; cdr3_aa: CASSYSSQSSGNTIYF
j_call: TRBJ2-3; v_call: TRBV24-1; clone_size: .; cdr3_aa: CATSQRGRGTDTQYF
j_call: TRBJ2-7; v_call: TRBV30; clone_size: .; cdr3_aa: CAWSVYEGFEQYF
j_call: TRBJ2-1; v_call: TRBV6-1; clone_size: .; cdr3_aa: CASSAADSYNEQFF
j_call: TRBJ1-1; v_call: TRBV30; clone_size: .; cdr3_aa: CAWSALTGLNAEAFF
j_call: TRBJ2-5; v_call: TRBV4-2; clone_size: .; cdr3_aa: CASSQESLAVQETQYF
j_call: TRBJ1-2; v_call: TRBV6-1; clone_size: .; cdr3_aa: CASSGTGSFYGYTF
j_call: TRBJ2-7; v_call: TRBV2; clone_size: few; cdr3_aa: CASSHPMEGYEQYF
j_call: TRBJ1-6; v_call: TRBV6-1; clone_size: .; cdr3_aa: CASSKRHNSPLHF
j_call: TRBJ1-4; v_call: TRBV15; clone_size: few; cdr3_aa: CATSRETGGEKLFF
j_call: TRBJ1-5; v_call: TRBV12-3/TRBV12-4; clone_size: few; cdr3_aa: CASSLGGGAQHF
j_call: TRBJ1-4; v_call: TRBV27; clone_size: few; cdr3_aa: CASSWAYSEKLFF
j_call: TRBJ2-2; v_call: TRBV4-2; clone_size: .; cdr3_aa: CASSQGREGTGELFF
j_call: TRBJ1-2; v_call: TRBV7-2; clone_size: once; cdr3_aa: CASSNYDGTDSYGYTF
j_call: TRBJ2-5; v_call: TRBV6-1; clone_size: few; cdr3_aa: CASSMGTQPMETQYF
j_call: TRBJ2-7; v_call: TRBV7-2; clone_size: .; cdr3_aa: CASSYSGGAYEQYF
j_call: TRBJ2-2; v_call: TRBV6-5; clone_size: .; cdr3_aa: CASSWTPPQNTGELFF
j_call: TRBJ1-1; v_call: TRBV19; clone_size: .; cdr3_aa: CASSNQGPMSRAFF
j_call: TRBJ1-2; v_call: TRBV7-9; clone_size: .; cdr3_aa: CATVSDGYTF
j_call: TRBJ1-2; v_call: TRBV25-1; clone_size: .; cdr3_aa: CASSRAANYGYTF
j_call: TRBJ1-1; v_call: TRBV12-3/TRBV12-4; clone_size: .; cdr3_aa: CASSFVGDTEAFF